These 20 T cell receptor beta chains were all obtained from the same sample, sequenced in a study of human T cells and chemical hapten exposure. A single record per CDR3 protein comes from TCRdb applying MiXCR to the 5' RACE reads. The sample consists of tens of thousands of distinct CDR3 sequences, roughly 8.4% of them appearing once. Total RNA was isolated from whole blood that had not been fractionated. The receptors here all came from a male donor in good health.

This clonotype turned up a few times. The genes are TRBV11-3 and TRBJ2-2; TRBD2 aligns across 14 bases. This CDR3 is 22 amino acids long. The germline CDR1 and CDR2 sequences are SGHNT and YENEEA. The ends lost 1 base at V and 0 bases at J; junction bases unmatched: 13. DNA of the CDR3: TGTGCCAGCAGCTTAGTGTCCCTTATGGGACTAGCGGGGGCCCCGAACACCGGGGAGCTGTTTTTT. Translation: CASSLVSLMGLAGAPNTGELFF.

The chain is built from TRBV30 and TRBJ1-1; D gene ambiguous. CDR1 is GTSNPN, CDR2 SVGIG, per germline (reference sequence). With 2 bases removed from V and 0 bases from J, the gap between germline ends came to 10 bases. This CDR3 is built from 14 residues. CDR3 region: CAWSPSAMNTEAFF. The CDR3 nucleotides read TGTGCCTGGAGTCCCTCTGCCATGAACACTGAAGCTTTCTTT.

This clonotype appeared a few times. This chain links TRBV19 with TRBJ2-1; 7 nucleotides agree with TRBD2. V lost 1 base, J lost 0 bases, and 6 bases stayed unmatched. The CDR3 loop spans 17 amino acids. In germline, CDR1 is LNHDA, CDR2 SQIVND (reference sequence). The CDR3: CASSIVWGGSSYNEQFF. CDR3 DNA: TGTGCCAGTAGTATAGTATGGGGGGGAAGCTCCTACAATGAGCAGTTCTTC.

This clonotype appeared many times. This chain connects TRBV6-4 to TRBJ2-3; perhaps TRBD1 as D (6 bases). CDR3 length: 15 amino acids. CDR1 is MRHNA and CDR2 is SNTAGT in the germline V gene. Trimming stripped 4 bases from V and 1 base from J, with 12 bases between. The CDR3 DNA reads TGTGCCAGCAGTGTTGACCCAGGGGGCACAGATACGCAGTATTTT. Translated: CASSVDPGGTDTQYF.

The chain couples TRBV6-2 or TRBV6-3 to TRBJ1-5, with unresolved D. Trimming pared 8 bases from V and 0 bases from J, leaving 8 bases between. The germline V gene encodes CDR1 MNHEY and CDR2 SVGEGT. The CDR3 has 13 amino acids. The CDR3 DNA reads TGTGCCAGCCGAAGGGATAGCAATCAGCCCCAGCATTTT. It codes for CASRRDSNQPQHF.

This clonotype showed up just a few times. CDR3 region: CASSLVNTEAFF. The CDR3 DNA reads as TGTGCCAGCAGCTTGGTGAACACTGAAGCTTTCTTT. The chain carries TRBV6-2 or TRBV6-3 and TRBJ1-1; D unclear. CDR1 MNHEY and CDR2 SVGEGT come from the germline V gene. V shed 6 bases and J shed 0 bases, with 5 bases lying between them. This CDR3 has 12 amino acids.

V is TRBV7-2 and J is TRBJ2-3; D could derive from TRBD1 or TRBD2 (6 bases each). The germline gives CDR1 SGHTA, CDR2 FQGNSA. CDR3 length equals 15 residues. The V gene lost 8 bases and the J gene lost 3 bases, with 18 bases spanning the gap. This CDR3 reads CASGRGTQITDTQYF. The CDR3 nucleotides are TGTGCCAGCGGCCGCGGGACACAAATTACAGATACGCAGTATTTT.

This clonotype was seen at least ten times. The CDR3 region is CSARAGVAASYNEQFF. CDR3 bases: TGCAGTGCTAGAGCTGGGGTAGCGGCCTCCTACAATGAGCAGTTCTTC. V is TRBV20-1 and J is TRBJ2-1, with D possibly TRBD2 on 6 matching bases. This CDR3 spans 16 amino acids. From germline, CDR1 is DFQATT and CDR2 SNEGSKA (reference sequence). Trimming left V 1 base short and J 0 bases short, with 13 bases between.

This clonotype came up many times. V gene TRBV29-1 combines with J gene TRBJ2-3; the match to TRBD2 covers 7 bases. The J segment lost 2 bases and the V segment lost 1 base, leaving 6 bases of the junction unmatched. Looked up from germline, CDR1 is SQVTM and CDR2 is ANQGSEA. This CDR3 has 15 amino acids. The CDR3 loop reads CSVEGTRGFTDTQYF. The CDR3 nucleotides read TGCAGCGTTGAAGGGACTAGGGGATTCACAGATACGCAGTATTTT.

This rearrangement joins TRBV7-2 to TRBJ2-3; D remains ambiguous. The ends were cut back, 5 bases at V and 4 bases at J, with 7 bases in the middle. The CDR3 loop spans 12 amino acids. Germline V gene sequence: CDR1 SGHTA, CDR2 FQGNSA. The CDR3 reads CASSRLADTQYF. CDR3 sequence (DNA): TGTGCCAGCAGCCGCTTGGCAGATACGCAGTATTTT.

This clonotype showed up just a few times. The chain employs TRBV6-2 or TRBV6-3 and TRBJ1-6; 10 positions agree with TRBD1. The V gene end was trimmed by 6 bases and the J gene end by 7 bases; junction bases not matched to a gene: 6. This CDR3 spans 15 amino acids. Germline V gene data show CDR1 as MNHEY and CDR2 as SVGEGT. CDR3 nucleotide sequence: TGTGCCAGCAGCAACCAGGGACAGGGGAATTCACCCCTCCACTTT. This encodes CASSNQGQGNSPLHF.

The chain carries TRBV29-1 and TRBJ2-7, with D possibly being TRBD2 (7 bases). The germline gives CDR1 SQVTM, CDR2 ANQGSEA. This CDR3 comprises 15 residues. Trimming removed 4 bases from V and 1 base from J, with 17 bases in between. CDR3 sequence (DNA): TGCAGCGTTGCGGCAAGGGGGGGAGGATCCTACGAGCAGTACTTC. This sequence encodes CSVAARGGGSYEQYF.

This clonotype was observed a few times. V gene TRBV25-1 combines with J gene TRBJ1-3; 8 bases agree with TRBD1. This CDR3 contains 18 residues. Germline lookup yields CDR1 MGHDK and CDR2 SYGVNS. Trimming at V came to 3 bases and at J to 4 bases, leaving 14 bases not matched to a gene. In DNA, the CDR3 is TGTGCCAGCAGTGATCCTCAGGGGGCAGCCTTTACCGGAAACACCATATATTTT. As protein: CASSDPQGAAFTGNTIYF.

There are a few counts of this clonotype. The gene calls are TRBV9 and TRBJ2-2; D call uncertain. Germline CDR1 reads SGDLS; CDR2 reads YYNGEE. Between the trimmed V and J ends, which lost 0 bases and 6 bases, there was a span of 6 bases. The length of the CDR3 is 13 residues. The CDR3 spells CASSVGMAGELFF. CDR3 bases: TGTGCCAGCAGCGTAGGAATGGCCGGGGAGCTGTTTTTT. Together with reference TRBV9 and TRBJ2-2, the CDR3 gives the full variable domain: DSGVTQTPKHLITATGQRVTLRCSPRSGDLSVYWYQQSLDQGLQFLIQYYNGEERAKGNILERFSAQQFPDLHSELNLSSLELGDSALYFCASSVGMAGELFFGEGSRLTVL.

This clonotype has just a few counts. CDR3 DNA: TGTGCCAGCAGCCCAGAACAGGGGGCCTATGGCTACACCTTC. It specifies CASSPEQGAYGYTF. This chain uses TRBV3-1 with TRBJ1-2; 9 nucleotides align to TRBD1. Losses at the gene ends were 4 bases for V and 4 bases for J; bases not matched to a gene: 4. Germline CDR1 and CDR2: LGHDT and YNNKEL (reference sequence). The CDR3 loop spans 14 amino acids.

This clonotype was detected ten times or more. V gene TRBV6-4 combines with J gene TRBJ2-1; 7 nucleotides agree with TRBD1. V shed 8 bases, J shed 8 bases, and the junction held 9 bases outside the gene matches. From germline, CDR1 is MRHNA and CDR2 SNTAGT. This CDR3 is 13 amino acids long. CDR3 in DNA: TGTGCCAGCCGGCCTGAGAGGGGGCATGAGCAGTTCTTC. This gives the protein CASRPERGHEQFF.

This clonotype has ten or more counts. The chain recombines TRBV5-4 with TRBJ2-2; no clear D. Per germline, CDR1 SGHNT and CDR2 YYREEE (reference sequence). CDR3 size: 13 residues. Trimming stripped 1 base from V and 6 bases from J, with 7 bases between. CDR3 in DNA: TGTGCCAGCAGCTTGAAACTCCCCGGGGAGCTGTTTTTT. It encodes CASSLKLPGELFF.

The sample holds a few counts of this clonotype. The gene calls are TRBV12-3 or TRBV12-4 and TRBJ1-1; D not resolved. The germline V and J ends were trimmed by 2 bases and 5 bases, with 15 bases remaining between them. CDR3 length: 15 residues. The CDR3 protein is CASSLMMGSGTEAFF. The CDR3 coding sequence is TGTGCCAGCAGTTTAATGATGGGCTCGGGGACTGAAGCTTTCTTT.

This clonotype was picked up many times. V usage is TRBV13 and J usage is TRBJ2-7, with TRBD1 identical over 7 bases. In germline, CDR1 is PRHDT, CDR2 FYEKMQ (reference sequence). The CDR3 covers 15 residues. V shed 4 bases and J 2 bases; nucleotides not matched to a gene: 8. The CDR3 loop reads CASSSRDSFAYEQYF. In nucleotides, the CDR3 is TGTGCCAGCAGCTCCCGGGACAGCTTCGCCTACGAGCAGTACTTC. The full variable domain, rest sourced from reference TRBV13 and TRBJ2-7, is AAGVIQSPRHLIKEKRETATLKCYPIPRHDTVYWYQQGPGQDPQFLISFYEKMQSDKGSIPDRFSAQQFSDYHSELNMSSLELGDSALYFCASSSRDSFAYEQYFGPGTRLTVT.

This clonotype came up many times. The chain couples TRBV10-3 to TRBJ1-6; D is perhaps TRBD1 (5 bases). Looked up from germline, CDR1 is ENHRY and CDR2 is SYGVKD. CDR3 length: 12 amino acids. V was cut by 2 bases and J by 16 bases, with 12 bases left in between. This chain's CDR3 is CAISETDGGLHF. The CDR3 nucleotides are TGTGCCATCAGTGAGACGGATGGGGGTCTCCACTTT.